A single sample gave rise to the 11 T cell receptor beta chains below, sequenced in a study of early T cells in non-severe SARS-CoV-2 infection. One entry per CDR3 protein results from TCRdb running MiXCR on the 5' RACE reads. The sample yields fewer than 80,000 distinct CDR3 sequences, 3.5% to 6% seen once. Sequenced material: whole blood, taken at baseline. These receptors originate from an adult who was a healthcare worker with PCR-confirmed SARS-CoV-2 infection or an uninfected control (not recorded which). The donor label of this sample is uncertain.

This clonotype was counted at least ten times. The CDR3 protein is CASRTGTANSPLHF. CDR3 bases: TGTGCCAGCAGGACCGGGACAGCCAATTCACCCCTCCACTTT. V usage is TRBV7-9 and J usage is TRBJ1-6; 7 bases align to TRBD1. The CDR3 covers 14 residues. CDR1 and CDR2 from the germline V gene are SEHNR and FQNEAQ (reference sequence). V dropped 6 bases and J dropped 7; count of bases not matched to a gene: 6.

This clonotype was counted a few times. This chain uses TRBV10-3 with TRBJ2-3; TRBD2 aligns across 7 bases. The CDR3 has 14 residues. Trimming at V came to 7 bases and at J to 2 bases, leaving 6 bases not matched to a gene. Germline CDR1 is ENHRY and CDR2 is SYGVKD. CDR3 nucleotides: TGTGCCATCACCCAGAGCGGGGACACAGATACGCAGTATTTT. Encoded protein: CAITQSGDTDTQYF.

This chain links TRBV28 with TRBJ1-3; D not certain. V was shortened by 2 bases and J by 8 bases, with 13 bases between the two germline ends. This CDR3 spans 14 amino acids. Per germline, CDR1 MDHEN and CDR2 SYDVKM. The CDR3 loop is CASSLPPRRDTIYF. The CDR3 nucleotides are TGTGCCAGCAGTTTACCCCCCCGGCGGGACACCATATATTTT.

This clonotype was observed a few times. The V and J genes are TRBV5-8 and TRBJ1-1; D ambiguous. The CDR3 covers 14 residues. Germline V gene lookup returns CDR1 SGHTS and CDR2 YDEGEE. Trimming removed 0 bases at V and 4 bases at J, with 10 bases between. The DNA of the CDR3 is TGTGCCAGCAGCTTGGCAGCCGACGGCACTGAAGCTTTCTTT. Its translation: CASSLAADGTEAFF. Based on the CDR3 plus reference TRBV5-8 and TRBJ1-1, the full variable domain is EAGVTQSPTHLIKTRGQQATLRCSPISGHTSVYWYQQALGLGLQFLLWYDEGEERNRGNFPPRFSGRQFPNYSSELNVNALELEDSALYLCASSLAADGTEAFFGQGTRLTVV.

This clonotype was picked up many times. This chain joins TRBV5-6 and TRBJ1-5; perhaps TRBD1 as D (6 bases). Deletions cut 1 base from V and 5 bases from J, with 10 bases between. The CDR3 spans 14 residues. From germline, CDR1 is SGHDT and CDR2 YYEEEE. The CDR3 region has the DNA TGTGCCAGCAGCTTGACAGGGACCGATCAGCCCCAGCATTTT. Residues: CASSLTGTDQPQHF.

This clonotype was observed many times. The chain's CDR3 is CATSFGTYSYNEQFF. In nucleotides, the CDR3 is TGTGCCACCAGCTTCGGGACATATTCTTACAATGAGCAGTTCTTC. The J gene is TRBJ2-1, the V gene TRBV15, with D perhaps matching TRBD1 (6 bases). Germline V gene lookup returns CDR1 LNHNV and CDR2 YYDKDF (reference sequence). This CDR3 has 15 residues. The ends were cut back, 5 bases at V and 4 bases at J, with 15 bases in the middle.

This clonotype has only a few counts. The V call is TRBV19, the J call TRBJ1-5; 7 nucleotides align to TRBD1. Per the germline V gene, CDR1 is LNHDA and CDR2 is SQIVND (reference sequence). The V and J ends lost 9 bases and 3 bases, in that order; junction bases with no gene match: 5. The CDR3 has 13 amino acids. DNA of the CDR3: TGTGCCAGCCGGGACAGAGACAATCAGCCCCAGCATTTT. Protein sequence: CASRDRDNQPQHF.

This clonotype was found a few times. The rearrangement joins TRBV5-4 to TRBJ1-4; a possible D gene is TRBD1 (5 bases). The germline V and J ends were trimmed by 3 bases and 7 bases, with 10 bases remaining between them. The CDR3 has 13 residues. Germline CDR1 and CDR2: SGHNT and YYREEE (reference sequence). CDR3 amino acids: CASSYTGAEKLFF. DNA for the CDR3: TGTGCCAGCAGCTACACAGGAGCTGAAAAACTGTTTTTT. The full variable domain, its missing parts supplied by reference TRBV5-4 and TRBJ1-4, is ETGVTQSPTHLIKTRGQQVTLRCSSQSGHNTVSWYQQALGQGPQFIFQYYREEENGRGNFPPRFSGLQFPNYSSELNVNALELDDSALYLCASSYTGAEKLFFGSGTQLSVL.

This clonotype was picked up many times. The V gene is TRBV7-9, the J gene TRBJ1-5, with D maybe TRBD1 (5 bases). The CDR3 runs to 14 residues. V lost 5 bases and J 0 bases, leaving 8 bases between the germline ends. CDR1 is SEHNR, CDR2 FQNEAQ, per germline (reference sequence). The CDR3 reads CASSGDSSNQPQHF. The CDR3 nucleotides read TGTGCCAGCAGCGGAGACAGTAGCAATCAGCCCCAGCATTTT.

The genes are TRBV28 and TRBJ1-2; D might be TRBD1 (5 bases). The CDR3 runs to 13 residues. Deletions cut 6 bases from V and 6 bases from J, with 14 bases between. Germline assignment: CDR1 MDHEN and CDR2 SYDVKM. CDR3 in amino acids: CASRVGVSDGYTF. In DNA form, the CDR3 reads TGTGCCAGCAGGGTGGGGGTTTCGGATGGCTACACCTTC.

Remarks on this clonotype: A much larger clone is a single base away; this may be a read error. Written as DNA, the CDR3 is TGTGCCAGCAGTTTTGGGTCCTATGGCAACACCTTC. Translating gives CASSFGSYGNTF. The rearrangement joins TRBV6-5 to TRBJ1-2; D gene unclear. Germline lookup yields CDR1 MNHEY and CDR2 SVGAGI. The CDR3 runs to 12 residues.